This T cell receptor beta chain was captured in a study of early T cells in non-severe SARS-CoV-2 infection. Turning to the study itself: Bulk RNA from unsorted whole blood was sequenced; chains were unpaired. Study findings and constraints: Reliance on VDJdb matching favored anti-spike CD8 responses; private and CD4 specificities were missed.

Germline CDR1 SGHVS, CDR2 FQNEAQ. The ends were cut back, 3 bases at V and 4 bases at J, with 15 bases in the middle. The CDR3 length is 15 residues. This clonotype appeared many times. Its antigen is unknown. The TCR library protocol was used to attach unique molecular identifiers. These identifiers were attached to individual cDNA molecules. TCRdb recomputed calls from the 5' RACE reads with MiXCR, one row per CDR3 protein. The sample carries roughly 70,000 distinct CDR3 sequences, under 15% recorded once. The TCR originated in an adult who was a healthcare worker with PCR-confirmed SARS-CoV-2 infection or an uninfected control (not recorded which). Sequencing input: whole blood. V gene TRBV7-8 combines with J gene TRBJ1-2; maybe TRBD1 (5 bases). CDR3 coding DNA: TGTGCCAGCAGCTTCCATCGTGGGACGCTCTATGGCTACACCTTC. Amino acid sequence: CASSFHRGTLYGYTF. Variable domain in full (rest from reference TRBV7-8 and TRBJ1-2): GAGVSQSPRYKVAKRGQDVALRCDPISGHVSLFWYQQALGQGPEFLTYFQNEAQLDKSGLPSDRFFAERPEGSVSTLKIQRTQQEDSAVYLCASSFHRGTLYGYTFGSGTRLTVV.